This T cell receptor beta chain was found in a study of T cells in Graves' hyperthyroidism and ophthalmopathy. General observations from the study: The majority of expanded thyroid clonotypes above 0.001 also appeared in blood. Ophthalmopathy got predicted by the model a median around six months before its onset.

Exclusion followed for patients with uncontrolled infection, other autoimmune disease, pregnancy or lactation. PBMCs were derived from about 10 ml fresh peripheral blood. Many counts were recorded for this clonotype. No antigen is known for it. CDR1 and CDR2 from the germline V gene are SNHLY and FYNNEI. CDR3 size: 13 residues. Trimming took 6 bases from V and 3 from J, leaving 12 bases between them. The investigators amplified TCR beta CDR3 regions from RNA transcripts. A set of HTBI primers served as the primers for a first-round RT-PCR of the TCR CDR3. TCRdb ran MiXCR on the multiplex PCR reads and lists one entry per CDR3 protein. This table has about 610,000 distinct CDR3 sequences, approximately 15% appearing once.

The origin of this receptor is a middle-aged woman with Graves' ophthalmopathy. This rearrangement joins TRBV2 to TRBJ2-7, with D hard to call. Sequencing was done on a sample of blood. The CDR3, as DNA: TGTGCCAGCAGGGAAAAGCTTTACTACGAGCAGTACTTC. Protein product: CASREKLYYEQYF.